A selection of T cell receptor beta chains follows, all from one sample in a study of PD-1 and CTLA-4 blockade in melanoma. Sequenced by immunoSEQ multiplex PCR; TCRdb stores in-frame clones only, minus some. Here the sample spans fewer than 7,500 clones, about four fifths being singletons. The specimen was CD8+ T cells from peripheral blood, collected before anti-PD-1 treatment. These receptors all stem from a human donor with melanoma. The CDR3 runs from the conserved cysteine through the conserved F or W. The D gene is left open where the match is weak. Part of the rows lack a size; the others show once, few, many or a class for expanded clones.

j_call: TRBJ2-3
clone_size: -
d_call: TRBD2
v_call: TRBV9
cdr3_nt: TGTGCCAGCAGCGTAGGGACTAGCACGACAGATACGCAGTATTTT
cdr3_aa: CASSVGTSTTDTQYF

j_call: TRBJ1-4
clone_size: few
d_call: -
v_call: TRBV12-3/TRBV12-4
cdr3_nt: TGTGCCAGCAGTTTTCCCGGGGGTGAAAAACTGTTTTTT
cdr3_aa: CASSFPGGEKLFF

j_call: TRBJ2-6
clone_size: few
d_call: -
v_call: TRBV2
cdr3_nt: TGTGCCAGCAGTGATGCAAGGGATAGGAGGGGGGCCAACGTCCTGACTTTC
cdr3_aa: CASSDARDRRGANVLTF

j_call: TRBJ1-1
clone_size: -
d_call: -
v_call: TRBV7-9
cdr3_nt: TGTGCCAGCAGCTCCAGGGATAACACTGAAGCTTTCTTT
cdr3_aa: CASSSRDNTEAFF

j_call: TRBJ1-4
clone_size: -
d_call: -
v_call: TRBV12-3/TRBV12-4
cdr3_nt: TGTGCCAGCAGTACAGGGATGAGAGAAAAACTGTTTTTT
cdr3_aa: CASSTGMREKLFF

j_call: TRBJ2-7
clone_size: -
d_call: -
v_call: TRBV7-9
cdr3_nt: TGTGCCAGCAGCTTGGGGGTTTCCTACGAGCAGTACTTC
cdr3_aa: CASSLGVSYEQYF

j_call: TRBJ2-3
clone_size: -
d_call: -
v_call: TRBV6-5
cdr3_nt: TGTGCCAGCAGCCCCCTGGGGGGAAGCACAGATACGCAGTATTTT
cdr3_aa: CASSPLGGSTDTQYF

j_call: TRBJ2-1
clone_size: -
d_call: TRBD2
v_call: TRBV7-8
cdr3_nt: TGTGCCAGCAGCTCAGAGCGGGAGAGGATGTATGAGCAGTTCTTC
cdr3_aa: CASSSERERMYEQFF

j_call: TRBJ2-1
clone_size: -
d_call: -
v_call: TRBV3-1/TRBV3-2
cdr3_nt: TGTGCCAGCGGCTTGGGGGCCTACAATGAGCAGTTCTTC
cdr3_aa: CASGLGAYNEQFF

j_call: TRBJ1-2
clone_size: -
d_call: TRBD1
v_call: TRBV5-6
cdr3_nt: TGTGCCAGCAGCTTGGGACAGGGAGGCTATGGCTACACCTTC
cdr3_aa: CASSLGQGGYGYTF

j_call: TRBJ1-1
clone_size: -
d_call: -
v_call: TRBV6-5
cdr3_nt: TGTGCCAGCACTATGACGGGCCCGAACACTGAAGCTTTCTTT
cdr3_aa: CASTMTGPNTEAFF

j_call: TRBJ2-3
clone_size: -
d_call: TRBD2
v_call: TRBV4-2
cdr3_nt: TGTGCCAGCAGCCAAGTTGGTGGGACTAGCGGGAGGGCCACAGATACGCAGTATTTT
cdr3_aa: CASSQVGGTSGRATDTQYF

j_call: TRBJ2-7
clone_size: once
d_call: -
v_call: TRBV13
cdr3_nt: TGTGCCAGCACCCTAGGGACCCAGGGCAACGAGCAGTACTTC
cdr3_aa: CASTLGTQGNEQYF

j_call: TRBJ2-7
clone_size: -
d_call: -
v_call: TRBV5-1
cdr3_nt: TGCGCCAGCAGCTTATCGGGAACCACCGTGGGGGAGCAGTACTTC
cdr3_aa: CASSLSGTTVGEQYF

j_call: TRBJ2-1
clone_size: -
d_call: TRBD1
v_call: TRBV5-6
cdr3_nt: TGTGCCAGCATCCTACAGGGGGACAATGAGCAGTTCTTC
cdr3_aa: CASILQGDNEQFF

j_call: TRBJ2-1
clone_size: -
d_call: -
v_call: TRBV11-3
cdr3_nt: TGTGCCAGCAGCCTAGAGGGACTTCTCAATGAGCAGTTCTTC
cdr3_aa: CASSLEGLLNEQFF

j_call: TRBJ2-3
clone_size: few
d_call: -
v_call: TRBV5-6
cdr3_nt: TGTGCCAGCAGCGAAAGGCCTAGCCTCACAGATACGCAGTATTTT
cdr3_aa: CASSERPSLTDTQYF

j_call: TRBJ1-1
clone_size: -
d_call: TRBD1
v_call: TRBV4-3
cdr3_nt: TGCGCCAGCAGCCAAAGTTACCCCCCGACAGGGTCGAACACTGAAGCTTTCTTT
cdr3_aa: CASSQSYPPTGSNTEAFF

j_call: TRBJ2-2
clone_size: -
d_call: TRBD1
v_call: TRBV27
cdr3_nt: TGTGCCAGCAGTTTATATGGACAGGGACTCGCCGGGGAGCTGTTTTTT
cdr3_aa: CASSLYGQGLAGELFF

j_call: TRBJ2-5
clone_size: -
d_call: TRBD1
v_call: TRBV13
cdr3_nt: TGTGCCAGCAGCTTAGTGGAGGACAGGGAAAGAGAGACCCAGTACTTC
cdr3_aa: CASSLVEDRERETQYF

j_call: TRBJ2-3
clone_size: -
d_call: -
v_call: TRBV5-6
cdr3_nt: TGTGCCAGCAGCTTGGATGGGGGAGGAGTTAATACGCAGTATTTT
cdr3_aa: CASSLDGGGVNTQYF

j_call: TRBJ1-5
clone_size: -
d_call: -
v_call: TRBV27
cdr3_nt: TGTGCCAGCAGAGAGGGGGGTCAGCCCCAGCATTTT
cdr3_aa: CASREGGQPQHF

j_call: TRBJ2-1
clone_size: -
d_call: -
v_call: TRBV18
cdr3_nt: TGTGCCAGCTCACCAGAGACACCGTCCTACAATGAGCAGTTCTTC
cdr3_aa: CASSPETPSYNEQFF

j_call: TRBJ2-3
clone_size: -
d_call: TRBD1
v_call: TRBV19
cdr3_nt: TGTGCCAGTAGCTTGACAGGGCTATACACAGATACGCAGTATTTT
cdr3_aa: CASSLTGLYTDTQYF

j_call: TRBJ1-6
clone_size: -
d_call: -
v_call: TRBV3-1/TRBV3-2
cdr3_nt: TGTGCCAGCAGCCAAGGGGAGAGGGTATCACCCCTCCACTTT
cdr3_aa: CASSQGERVSPLHF

j_call: TRBJ1-1
clone_size: -
d_call: -
v_call: TRBV10-3
cdr3_nt: TGTGCCATCAGTGAGATGGGAGGGGCTGAAGCTTTCTTT
cdr3_aa: CAISEMGGAEAFF

j_call: TRBJ2-6
clone_size: -
d_call: -
v_call: TRBV11-3
cdr3_nt: TGTGCCAGCAGCCGATCCTCAGGGACCTCCTCTGGGGCCAACGTCCTGACTTTC
cdr3_aa: CASSRSSGTSSGANVLTF

j_call: TRBJ2-1
clone_size: few
d_call: -
v_call: TRBV27
cdr3_nt: TGTGCCAGCAGTTGGGACGGGGAGAACAATGAGCAGTTCTTC
cdr3_aa: CASSWDGENNEQFF

j_call: TRBJ1-1
clone_size: -
d_call: -
v_call: TRBV6-5
cdr3_nt: TGTGCCAGCAGTTGGGCCTTCGATGACGCTGAAGCTTTCTTT
cdr3_aa: CASSWAFDDAEAFF

j_call: TRBJ1-1
clone_size: -
d_call: -
v_call: TRBV6-2/TRBV6-3
cdr3_nt: TGTGCCAGCAGTCAGGGGTCCGGCACTGAAGCTTTCTTT
cdr3_aa: CASSQGSGTEAFF

j_call: TRBJ1-3
clone_size: -
d_call: -
v_call: TRBV9
cdr3_nt: TGTGCCAGCAGCGTAGGCAGCTCTGGAAACACCATATATTTT
cdr3_aa: CASSVGSSGNTIYF

j_call: TRBJ2-7
clone_size: -
d_call: -
v_call: TRBV28
cdr3_nt: TGTGCCAGCAGTTCGACGGGGTCGGGGGAGCAGTACTTC
cdr3_aa: CASSSTGSGEQYF

j_call: TRBJ2-5
clone_size: -
d_call: -
v_call: TRBV12-5
cdr3_nt: TGTGCTAGTGGTTTGGGGGGGAAACAAGAGACCCAGTACTTC
cdr3_aa: CASGLGGKQETQYF

j_call: TRBJ2-1
clone_size: -
d_call: -
v_call: TRBV7-9
cdr3_nt: TGTGCCAGCAGCCTAAAGACTCTAGGGATCTACAATGAGCAGTTCTTC
cdr3_aa: CASSLKTLGIYNEQFF

j_call: TRBJ1-4
clone_size: -
d_call: -
v_call: TRBV11-2
cdr3_nt: TGTGCCAGCAGCTTAGGTGTGGAAACTAATGAAAAACTGTTTTTT
cdr3_aa: CASSLGVETNEKLFF

j_call: TRBJ1-3
clone_size: once
d_call: -
v_call: TRBV3-1/TRBV3-2
cdr3_nt: TGTGCCTCCGTTGGCTCTGGAAACACCATATATTTT
cdr3_aa: CASVGSGNTIYF

j_call: TRBJ1-4
clone_size: -
d_call: -
v_call: TRBV7-8
cdr3_nt: TGTGCCAGCAGCTTAGCAGATGGCGTAAGGGGTGAAAAACTGTTTTTT
cdr3_aa: CASSLADGVRGEKLFF

j_call: TRBJ1-3
clone_size: once
d_call: -
v_call: TRBV4-2
cdr3_nt: TGTGCCAGCAGCCAAGCTTGGCCGCCTGGAAACACCATATATTTT
cdr3_aa: CASSQAWPPGNTIYF

j_call: TRBJ1-1
clone_size: -
d_call: -
v_call: TRBV4-3
cdr3_nt: TGCGCCAGCAGCCAAGTGAAGGGCAGGAACACTGAAGCTTTCTTT
cdr3_aa: CASSQVKGRNTEAFF

j_call: TRBJ1-4
clone_size: -
d_call: -
v_call: TRBV10-2
cdr3_nt: TGCGCCAGCACCCCAGCCCTGAGAGGTGAAAAACTGTTTTTT
cdr3_aa: CASTPALRGEKLFF

j_call: TRBJ1-2
clone_size: once
d_call: -
v_call: TRBV4-1
cdr3_nt: TGCGCCAGCAGCCAAGATCGGATTGGGGACGGTGGCTACACCTTC
cdr3_aa: CASSQDRIGDGGYTF

j_call: TRBJ2-2
clone_size: medium-sized
d_call: -
v_call: TRBV6-5
cdr3_nt: TGTGCCAGCAGTCGGCTGTATGGGGACACCGGGGAGCTGTTTTTT
cdr3_aa: CASSRLYGDTGELFF

j_call: TRBJ2-7
clone_size: -
d_call: TRBD1
v_call: TRBV4-1
cdr3_nt: TGCGCCAGCAGCCTCTCAGGGACAGGGGCCACGATTTTGTACTTC
cdr3_aa: CASSLSGTGATILYF

j_call: TRBJ2-7
clone_size: -
d_call: -
v_call: TRBV10-2
cdr3_nt: TGCGCCAGCAGTGAGTTCGCCCGCGGCCTGTCCTACGAGCAGTACTTC
cdr3_aa: CASSEFARGLSYEQYF

j_call: TRBJ2-7
clone_size: -
d_call: -
v_call: TRBV6-5
cdr3_nt: TGTGCCAGCAGTCACCGGGGGACCTCTGCCTACGAGCAGTACTTC
cdr3_aa: CASSHRGTSAYEQYF

j_call: TRBJ2-3
clone_size: -
d_call: -
v_call: TRBV12-3/TRBV12-4
cdr3_nt: TGTGCCAGCAGCCCGACGAGGATCTACACGCAGTATTTT
cdr3_aa: CASSPTRIYTQYF

j_call: TRBJ1-1
clone_size: -
d_call: -
v_call: TRBV9
cdr3_nt: TGTGCCAGCAGCGTAGGTCAGGGGAGAGTCTTGGAGAACACTGAAGCTTTCTTT
cdr3_aa: CASSVGQGRVLENTEAFF

j_call: TRBJ1-1
clone_size: -
d_call: -
v_call: TRBV18
cdr3_nt: TGTGCCAGCGCCAGGCCGAACACTGAAGCTTTCTTT
cdr3_aa: CASARPNTEAFF

j_call: TRBJ2-5
clone_size: medium-sized
d_call: -
v_call: TRBV5-4
cdr3_nt: TGTGCCAGCAGCTTCGTAGGGGGCCAAGAGACCCAGTACTTC
cdr3_aa: CASSFVGGQETQYF

j_call: TRBJ2-1
clone_size: -
d_call: TRBD1
v_call: TRBV10-1
cdr3_nt: TGCGCCAGCAGTCCACGGACAGGGATGGACTACAATGAGCAGTTCTTC
cdr3_aa: CASSPRTGMDYNEQFF

j_call: TRBJ2-2
clone_size: -
d_call: TRBD1
v_call: TRBV29-1
cdr3_nt: TGCAGCGCCCTCGGCGGACAGGGGATCCACACCGGGGAGCTGTTTTTT
cdr3_aa: CSALGGQGIHTGELFF

j_call: TRBJ1-2
clone_size: -
d_call: -
v_call: TRBV2
cdr3_nt: TGTGCCAGCAAACGCGCCGCTAACTATGGCTACACCTTC
cdr3_aa: CASKRAANYGYTF

j_call: TRBJ1-4
clone_size: few
d_call: TRBD1
v_call: TRBV7-8
cdr3_nt: TGTGCCAGCAGCTTAGTGGGACAGGGATTTCTATCAACTAATGAAAAACTGTTTTTT
cdr3_aa: CASSLVGQGFLSTNEKLFF

j_call: TRBJ2-4
clone_size: -
d_call: -
v_call: TRBV28
cdr3_nt: TGTGCCAGCAGTTTATTGGCCCAAGACGGCAAAAACATTCAGTACTTC
cdr3_aa: CASSLLAQDGKNIQYF

j_call: TRBJ2-3
clone_size: -
d_call: TRBD2
v_call: TRBV3-1/TRBV3-2
cdr3_nt: TGTGCCAGCAGCCGAGTAGCGGGAGATCGCACAGATACGCAGTATTTT
cdr3_aa: CASSRVAGDRTDTQYF

j_call: TRBJ1-1
clone_size: -
d_call: -
v_call: TRBV5-1
cdr3_nt: TGCGCCAGCAGCTCTGAGGGGGGTACTGAAGCTTTCTTT
cdr3_aa: CASSSEGGTEAFF

j_call: TRBJ2-7
clone_size: -
d_call: -
v_call: TRBV4-1
cdr3_nt: TGCGCCAGCAGCCAAGACGGGGACTACGAGCAGTACTTC
cdr3_aa: CASSQDGDYEQYF

j_call: TRBJ2-7
clone_size: few
d_call: -
v_call: TRBV29-1
cdr3_nt: TGCAGCGTTGAGGGGGACTTAGGGGGCTCCTACGAGCAGTACTTC
cdr3_aa: CSVEGDLGGSYEQYF

j_call: TRBJ2-5
clone_size: -
d_call: -
v_call: TRBV9
cdr3_nt: TGTGCCAGCAGCGTAAGCGGAGCGGACCAAGAGACCCAGTACTTC
cdr3_aa: CASSVSGADQETQYF

j_call: TRBJ1-5
clone_size: -
d_call: -
v_call: TRBV5-8
cdr3_nt: TGTGCCAGCAGCTCGGCCGGGACAAGAAATCAGCCCCAGCATTTT
cdr3_aa: CASSSAGTRNQPQHF